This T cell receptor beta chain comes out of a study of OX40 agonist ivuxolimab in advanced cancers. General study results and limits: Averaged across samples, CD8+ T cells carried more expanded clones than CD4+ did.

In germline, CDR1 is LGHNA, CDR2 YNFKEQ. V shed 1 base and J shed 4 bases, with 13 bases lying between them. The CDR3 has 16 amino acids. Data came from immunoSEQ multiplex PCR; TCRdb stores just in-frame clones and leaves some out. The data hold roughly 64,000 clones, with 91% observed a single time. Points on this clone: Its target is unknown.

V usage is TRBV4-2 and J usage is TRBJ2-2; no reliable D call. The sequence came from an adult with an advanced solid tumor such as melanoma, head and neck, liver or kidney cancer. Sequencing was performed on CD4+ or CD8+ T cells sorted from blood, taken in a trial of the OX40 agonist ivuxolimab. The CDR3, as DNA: TGTGCCAGCAGCCAAGCAATCGGCAGCTTCACCGGGGAGCTGTTTTTT. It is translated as CASSQAIGSFTGELFF.